The rows below give T cell receptor beta chains drawn from one sample of a study of OX40 agonist ivuxolimab in advanced cancers. TCRdb's table, derived via immunoSEQ multiplex PCR, lists solely in-frame clones and lacks some. The sample holds around 70,000 clones, over 70% seen once. Here the sequenced sample was CD4+ or CD8+ T cells sorted from blood, taken in a trial of the OX40 agonist ivuxolimab. These receptors were collected from an adult with an advanced solid tumor such as melanoma, head and neck, liver or kidney cancer. The CDR3 runs from the conserved cysteine through the conserved F or W. Each record gives: clone size, V gene, J gene, CDR3 protein. For some rows the clone size is stated as once, few or many, or as a class when expanded; others skip it.

>once|TRBV6-5|TRBJ1-1
CASSYSNGWNTEAFF
>NA|TRBV21-1|TRBJ2-7
CASRPTVPGSYEQYF
>few|TRBV21-1|TRBJ2-3
CASSNGPASTDTQYF
>NA|TRBV5-4|TRBJ2-7
CASSLPSPGDSTYEQYF
>NA|TRBV5-4|TRBJ2-7
CASSLSSRQPHEQYF
>NA|TRBV6-5|TRBJ1-1
CASSLASNTEAFF
>NA|TRBV2|TRBJ2-6
CASSSDRTGANVLTF
>NA|TRBV12-5|TRBJ2-5
CASGLGTSGIGETQYF
>few|TRBV6-5|TRBJ2-3
CASSYSRRADTQYF
>NA|TRBV30|TRBJ1-1
CAWTFQMNTEAFF
>NA|TRBV6-4|TRBJ1-1
CASRQRQGANTEAFF
>once|TRBV19|TRBJ2-3
CASSTRQKTDTQYF
>few|TRBV2|TRBJ2-1
CASRASGKQFF
>NA|TRBV11-2|TRBJ2-3
CASSLRSSGAEYSTDTQYF
>NA|TRBV30|TRBJ2-1
CAWSGSSYNEQFF
>NA|TRBV19|TRBJ2-5
CASSITRETQYF
>many|TRBV30|TRBJ1-5
CAWKRVNRGNQPQHF
>NA|TRBV4-1|TRBJ2-7
CASSLGTGDEQYF
>NA|TRBV4-2|TRBJ2-2
CASSQGGLGGIAGELFF
>NA|TRBV5-4|TRBJ1-1
CASSIDSAEAFF
>NA|TRBV6-6|TRBJ2-5
CASSYKTGGQETQYF
>NA|TRBV7-3|NA
CASSQFSGYEQYF
>few|TRBV7-2|TRBJ1-2
CASSQDYYGYTF
>NA|TRBV28|TRBJ1-4
CASRGGNEKLFF
>NA|TRBV30|TRBJ1-4
CAWSAGEKLFF
>NA|TRBV10-3|TRBJ1-2
CAISAGVPNYGYTF
>NA|TRBV4-1|TRBJ2-7
CASSPRIRGSYEQYF
>NA|TRBV6-1|TRBJ2-1
CASSGRTAGGQFF
>few|TRBV27|TRBJ2-7
CASSSGLAGGGYYEQYF
>NA|TRBV5-1|TRBJ2-5
CASTTYSSQETQYF
>NA|TRBV27|TRBJ1-5
CASSLSGAGGNQPQHF
>few|TRBV6-1|TRBJ2-5
CASSEQKGGETQYF
>NA|TRBV7-3|TRBJ1-5
CASSLEAGWSNQPQHF
>NA|TRBV10-3|TRBJ2-7
CAISEFGQGTYEQYF
>NA|TRBV6-5|TRBJ1-5
CASSRSDSNQPQHF
>NA|TRBV5-1|TRBJ2-7
CASSLGPGLAGGEQYF
>NA|TRBV19|TRBJ1-1
CASTYNQGGTEAFF
>NA|TRBV6-4|TRBJ1-1
CASSDSGNTEAFF
>NA|TRBV5-4|TRBJ1-1
CASSKGGQLNTEAFF
>NA|TRBV11-3|TRBJ2-7
CASSLDRGEQYF
>NA|TRBV2|TRBJ2-7
CASSAGTGDSEQYF
>few|TRBV6-4|TRBJ1-1
CASSDVRGTEAFF
>NA|TRBV11-2|TRBJ1-6
CASSSLTGYSPLHF